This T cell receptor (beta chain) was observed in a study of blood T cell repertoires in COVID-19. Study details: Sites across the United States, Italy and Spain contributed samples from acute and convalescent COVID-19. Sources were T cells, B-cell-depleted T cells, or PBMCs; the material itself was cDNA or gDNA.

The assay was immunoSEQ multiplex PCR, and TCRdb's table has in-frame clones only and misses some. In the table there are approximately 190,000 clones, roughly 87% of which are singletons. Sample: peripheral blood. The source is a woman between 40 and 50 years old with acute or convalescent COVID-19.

CDR3: CASSITEGHTGELFF. As DNA, the CDR3 is TGTGCCAGCTCCATAACGGAGGGGCACACCGGGGAGCTGTTTTTT. V usage is TRBV28 and J usage is TRBJ2-2; D may be TRBD2 (6 bases). CDR1 is MDHEN, CDR2 SYDVKM, per germline. This CDR3 contains 15 residues. V gave up 8 bases and J gave up 3 bases, with 16 bases separating them.